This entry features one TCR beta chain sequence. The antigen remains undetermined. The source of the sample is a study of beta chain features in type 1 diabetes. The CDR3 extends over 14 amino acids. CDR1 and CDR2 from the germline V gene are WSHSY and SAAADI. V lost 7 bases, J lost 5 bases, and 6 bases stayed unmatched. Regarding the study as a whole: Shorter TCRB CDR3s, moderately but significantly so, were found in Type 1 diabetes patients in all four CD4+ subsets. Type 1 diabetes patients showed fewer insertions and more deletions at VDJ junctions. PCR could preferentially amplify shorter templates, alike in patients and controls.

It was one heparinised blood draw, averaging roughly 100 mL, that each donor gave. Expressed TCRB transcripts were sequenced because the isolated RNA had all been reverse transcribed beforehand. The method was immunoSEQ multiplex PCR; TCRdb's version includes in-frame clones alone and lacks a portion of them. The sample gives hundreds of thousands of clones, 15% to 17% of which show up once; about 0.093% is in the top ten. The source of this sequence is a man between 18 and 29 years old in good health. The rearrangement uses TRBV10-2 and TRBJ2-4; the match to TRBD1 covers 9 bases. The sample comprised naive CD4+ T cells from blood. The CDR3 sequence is CASTGQGSQNIQYF. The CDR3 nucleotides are TGCGCCAGCACCGGACAGGGGAGCCAAAACATTCAGTACTTC.